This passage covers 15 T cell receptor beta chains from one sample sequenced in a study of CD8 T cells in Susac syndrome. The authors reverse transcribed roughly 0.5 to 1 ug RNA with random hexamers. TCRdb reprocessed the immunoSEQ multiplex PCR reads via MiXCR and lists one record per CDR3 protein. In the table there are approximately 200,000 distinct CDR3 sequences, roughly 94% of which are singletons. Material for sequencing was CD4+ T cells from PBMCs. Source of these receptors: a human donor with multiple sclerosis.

CDR3 sequence reads: CSARGDRDRSGNTIYF. CDR3 coding DNA: TGCAGTGCTAGAGGGGACCGGGACCGATCTGGAAACACCATATATTTT. The J gene is TRBJ1-3, the V gene TRBV20-1; a weak D match, TRBD1 (5 bases). Trimming pared 1 base from V and 1 base from J, leaving 14 bases between. The CDR3 length is 16 residues. The germline CDR1 and CDR2 sequences are DFQATT and SNEGSKA (reference sequence).

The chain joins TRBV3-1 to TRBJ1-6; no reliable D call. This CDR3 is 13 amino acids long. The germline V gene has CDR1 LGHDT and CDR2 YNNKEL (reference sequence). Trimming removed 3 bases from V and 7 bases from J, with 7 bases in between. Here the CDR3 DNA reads TGTGCCAGCAGCCAGCCAGGAAATTCACCCCTCCACTTT. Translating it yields CASSQPGNSPLHF. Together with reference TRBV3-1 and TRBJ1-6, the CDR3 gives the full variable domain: DTAVSQTPKYLVTQMGNDKSIKCEQNLGHDTMYWYKQDSKKFLKIMFSYNNKELIINETVPNRFSPKSPDKAHLNLHINSLELGDSAVYFCASSQPGNSPLHFGNGTRLTVT.

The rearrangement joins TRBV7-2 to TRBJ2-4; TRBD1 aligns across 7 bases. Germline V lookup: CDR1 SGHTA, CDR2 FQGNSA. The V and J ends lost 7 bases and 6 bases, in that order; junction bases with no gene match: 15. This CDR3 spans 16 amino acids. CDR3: CASTTLPTGSGNIQYF. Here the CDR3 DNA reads TGTGCCAGCACCACACTACCGACAGGGAGTGGAAACATTCAGTACTTC.

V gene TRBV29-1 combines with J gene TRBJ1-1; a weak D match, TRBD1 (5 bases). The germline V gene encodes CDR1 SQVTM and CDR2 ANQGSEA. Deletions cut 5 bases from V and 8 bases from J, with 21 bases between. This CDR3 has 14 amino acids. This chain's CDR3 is CSVYGSGERGEAFF. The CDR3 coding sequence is TGCAGCGTTTACGGGTCCGGAGAGAGGGGAGAAGCTTTCTTT. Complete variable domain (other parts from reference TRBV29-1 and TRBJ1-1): SAVISQKPSRDICQRGTSLTIQCQVDSQVTMMFWYRQQPGQSLTLIATANQGSEATYESGFVIDKFPISRPNLTFSTLTVSNMSPEDSSIYLCSVYGSGERGEAFFGQGTRLTVV.

The CDR3 spells CASSGTGDTEAFF. CDR3 DNA sequence: TGCGCCAGCAGCGGCACAGGGGACACTGAAGCTTTCTTT. This chain joins TRBV5-1 and TRBJ1-1; 7 bases line up with TRBD1. This CDR3 spans 13 amino acids. Germline V lookup: CDR1 SGHRS, CDR2 YFSETQ. The J segment lost 3 bases and the V segment lost 4 bases, leaving 3 bases of the junction unmatched. The complete variable domain, with remaining parts taken from reference TRBV5-1 and TRBJ1-1, reads KAGVTQTPRYLIKTRGQQVTLSCSPISGHRSVSWYQQTPGQGLQFLFEYFSETQRNKGNFPGRFSGRQFSNSRSEMNVSTLELGDSALYLCASSGTGDTEAFFGQGTRLTVV.

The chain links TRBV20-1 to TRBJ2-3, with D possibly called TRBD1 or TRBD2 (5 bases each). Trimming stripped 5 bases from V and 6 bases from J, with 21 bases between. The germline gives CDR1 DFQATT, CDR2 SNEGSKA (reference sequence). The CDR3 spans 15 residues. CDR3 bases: TGCAGTGCTCCTGGCCTAAGGGGAGCGTCCGATACGCAGTATTTT. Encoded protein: CSAPGLRGASDTQYF.

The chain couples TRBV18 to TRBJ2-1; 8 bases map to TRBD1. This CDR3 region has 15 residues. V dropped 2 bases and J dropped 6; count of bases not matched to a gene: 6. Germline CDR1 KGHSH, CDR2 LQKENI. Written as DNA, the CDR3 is TGTGCCAGCTCACCATCGGGACAGGTACCCAATGAGCAGTTCTTC. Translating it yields CASSPSGQVPNEQFF.

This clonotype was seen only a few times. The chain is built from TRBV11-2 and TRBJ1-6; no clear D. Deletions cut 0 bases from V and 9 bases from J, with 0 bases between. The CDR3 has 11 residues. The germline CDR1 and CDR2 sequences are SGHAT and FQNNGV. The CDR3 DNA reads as TGTGCCAGCAGCTTAGATTCACCCCTCCACTTT. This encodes CASSLDSPLHF.

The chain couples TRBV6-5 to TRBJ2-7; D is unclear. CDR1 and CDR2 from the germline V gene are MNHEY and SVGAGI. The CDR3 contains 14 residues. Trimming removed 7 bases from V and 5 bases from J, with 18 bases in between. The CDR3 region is CASTKQKGLNEQYF. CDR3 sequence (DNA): TGTGCCAGCACCAAGCAGAAGGGTCTAAACGAGCAGTACTTC.

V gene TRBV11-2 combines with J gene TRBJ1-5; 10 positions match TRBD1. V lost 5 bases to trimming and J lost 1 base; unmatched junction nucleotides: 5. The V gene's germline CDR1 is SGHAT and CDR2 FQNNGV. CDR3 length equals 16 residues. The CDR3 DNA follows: TGTGCCAGCAGCCCAGGGACAGGGGCGAGCAATCAGCCCCAGCATTTT. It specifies CASSPGTGASNQPQHF. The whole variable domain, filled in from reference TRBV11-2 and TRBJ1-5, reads EAGVAQSPRYKIIEKRQSVAFWCNPISGHATLYWYQQILGQGPKLLIQFQNNGVVDDSQLPKDRFSAERLKGVDSTLKIQPAKLEDSAVYLCASSPGTGASNQPQHFGDGTRLSIL.

DNA for the CDR3: TGCAGTGCGGTCGTCAGGGGCTCCTACGAGCAGTACTTC. Amino acid sequence: CSAVVRGSYEQYF. This rearrangement joins TRBV20-1 to TRBJ2-7; a possible D gene is TRBD1 (6 bases). CDR1 is DFQATT, CDR2 SNEGSKA, per germline (reference sequence). Trimming took 6 bases from V and 0 from J, leaving 12 bases between them. This CDR3 contains 13 residues.

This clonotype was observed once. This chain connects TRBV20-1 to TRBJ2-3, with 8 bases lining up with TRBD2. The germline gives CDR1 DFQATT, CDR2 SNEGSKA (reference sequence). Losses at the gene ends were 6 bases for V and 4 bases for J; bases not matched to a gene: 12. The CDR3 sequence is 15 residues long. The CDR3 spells CSAANSGAPPDTQYF. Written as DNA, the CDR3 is TGCAGTGCGGCCAATAGCGGGGCACCGCCAGATACGCAGTATTTT.

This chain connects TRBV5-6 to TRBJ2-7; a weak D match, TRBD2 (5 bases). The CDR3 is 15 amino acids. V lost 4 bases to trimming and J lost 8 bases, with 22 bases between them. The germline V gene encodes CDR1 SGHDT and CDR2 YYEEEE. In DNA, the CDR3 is TGTGCCAGCAGCCTGACGAGGGCGACCGATGAGAAGCAGTACGTC. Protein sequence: CASSLTRATDEKQYV.

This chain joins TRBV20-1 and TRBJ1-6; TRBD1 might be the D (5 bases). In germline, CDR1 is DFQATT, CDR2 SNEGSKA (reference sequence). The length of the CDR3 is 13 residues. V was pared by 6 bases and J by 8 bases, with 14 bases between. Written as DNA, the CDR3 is TGCAGTGCCCGACGCGGGGGAGATTCACCCCTCCACTTT. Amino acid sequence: CSARRGGDSPLHF.

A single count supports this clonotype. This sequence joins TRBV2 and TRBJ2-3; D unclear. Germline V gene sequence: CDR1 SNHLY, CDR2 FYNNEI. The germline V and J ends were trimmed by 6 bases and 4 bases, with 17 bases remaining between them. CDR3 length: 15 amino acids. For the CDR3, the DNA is TGTGCCAGCAGGATAGGACCGACGGTCGCAGATACGCAGTATTTT. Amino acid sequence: CASRIGPTVADTQYF.